This passage covers 10 T cell receptor beta chains from one sample sequenced in a study of tissue T cells after allogeneic stem cell transplantation. Noted time point: mouse harvest day 14 after allogeneic transplant. Tail vein injection delivered 10^7 T-cell-depleted bone marrow cells and 10^6 splenic CD5+ T cells. Produced via immunoSEQ multiplex PCR; TCRdb's table is partial and in-frame only. Of around 3,900 clones in the sample, less than 50% were seen once. Sample: lymph node tissue. These receptors came from a female BALB/c mouse given C57BL/6 T cells with graft-versus-host disease after an allogeneic hematopoietic cell transplant.

Of note for this clone: These gene names are mouse names. The read terminates 1 residue ahead of where the CDR3 ends, so the germline J gene completes it. V gene TRBV12-2 combines with J gene TRBJ2-4, with 11 nucleotides matching TRBD2. The V gene end was trimmed by 1 base and the J gene end by 3 bases; junction bases not matched to a gene: 2. Germline assignment: CDR1 SGHLS and CDR2 HYDKME. The CDR3 has 15 amino acids. The CDR3 here is CASSLNWGGQNTLYF. The CDR3 DNA, read in part, is TGTGCCAGCTCTCTAAACTGGGGGGGCCAAAACACCTTGTAC.

This clone was recorded a few times. Gene labels here are mouse ones. The read stops 1 residue short of the end of the CDR3; the missing end is completed from the germline J gene. The V and J genes are TRBV16 and TRBJ1-3; D perhaps matches TRBD1 (5 bases). There are 15 residues in the CDR3. Per the germline V gene, CDR1 is SGHSA and CDR2 is FRNQAP. The V end was cut by 5 bases, the J end by 3 bases, with 14 bases between. The sequenced part of the CDR3 DNA is TGTGCAAGCAGCCCCTGGCAGGGCGGTGGAAATACGCTCTAT. Protein product: CASSPWQGGGNTLY. The full CDR3 is CASSPWQGGGNTLYF.

This clone is medium-sized in the sample. Gene names and germline match the mouse. The CDR3 end lies 1 residue beyond the end of the read and is filled in from the germline J gene. The chain joins TRBV13-2 to TRBJ1-4, with 8 nucleotides matching TRBD1. CDR1 and CDR2 from the germline V gene are NNHNN and SYGAGS (reference sequence). This CDR3 comprises 14 residues. The junction had 6 bases not matched to a gene; V was cut back by 7 bases and J by 4 bases. CDR3 DNA (partial): TGTGCCAGCTCTTCCGGGACAGGCAACGAAAGATTATTT. Translated, it gives CASSSGTGNERLF. The complete CDR3 protein is CASSSGTGNERLFF.

Turning to this clone: The gene names here belong to mouse. The read terminates 1 residue ahead of where the CDR3 ends, so the germline J gene completes it. The chain carries TRBV12-2 and TRBJ1-4, with TRBD1 matching 12 bases. Per the germline V gene, CDR1 is SGHLS and CDR2 is HYDKME. Losses at the gene ends were 2 bases for V and 5 bases for J; bases not matched to a gene: 5. The CDR3 has 16 residues. The CDR3 is CASSPGQGARNERLFF. The DNA read from the CDR3 is TGTGCCAGCTCTCCGGGACAGGGGGCGAGGAACGAAAGATTATTT.

Points on this clone: A much larger clone lies a single base off, so this may be a read error. Genes and germline are mouse. The CDR3 is cut off 1 residue early in the read; its end comes from the germline J gene. The chain combines TRBV15 with TRBJ2-7, with TRBD2 matching over 8 bases. This CDR3 has 15 residues. J lost 2 bases, V lost 2 bases, and 5 bases had no gene match. Germline CDR1 SGHND, CDR2 FRSKSL. The sequenced CDR3 bases are TGTGCCAGCAGTTTATCGGGGGGGCGCCCCTATGAACAGTAC. Translated, it gives CASSLSGGRPYEQY. The CDR3, in full, reads CASSLSGGRPYEQYF.

In the case of this clone: Gene names follow the mouse nomenclature. The read ends 1 residue shy of where the CDR3 ends; the end is completed using the germline J gene. This chain connects TRBV13-3 to TRBJ1-1; 8 positions match TRBD1. This CDR3 spans 14 amino acids. With 2 bases clipped from V and 0 bases from J, the junction kept 0 bases outside the gene matches. Germline V gives CDR1 NNHDY, CDR2 SYVADS. The chain's CDR3 is CASSDRGQNTEVFF. Incomplete CDR3 DNA: TGTGCCAGCAGTGACAGGGGGCAGAACACAGAAGTCTTC.

On this clone: Any gene name here is a mouse gene name. The CDR3 is cut off 1 residue early in the read; its end comes from the germline J gene. The chain combines TRBV14 with TRBJ1-6, with 7 bases matching TRBD1. TRBJ1-6 is recorded as an ORF, its role being uncertain. Germline assignment: CDR1 SGHDT and CDR2 FRDEAV. V dropped 0 bases and J dropped 0; count of bases not matched to a gene: 3. The CDR3 extends over 17 amino acids. CDR3 DNA, as far as it was read: TGTGCCAGCAGTTTCTTCAGGGGGTATTCCTATAATTCGCCCCTCTAC. Translated: CASSFFRGYSYNSPLY. The complete CDR3 reads CASSFFRGYSYNSPLYF.

This clone has just a few counts. Germline and genes here are mouse. Read coverage stops 1 residue before the CDR3 terminus; the germline J gene supplies the remainder. Other DNA variants within this sample encode the same CDR3. The gene calls are TRBV3 and TRBJ1-6; D is ambiguous. TRBJ1-6 is known as an ORF, though its function is uncertain. This CDR3 has 13 residues. The V end was cut by 1 base, the J end by 3 bases, with 1 base between. Germline loops: CDR1 SNHLY, CDR2 FYNGKV (reference sequence). CDR3 bases read: TGTGCCAGCAGCTTAGACTATAATTCGCCCCTCTAC. This gives the protein CASSLDYNSPLY. The full CDR3 protein is CASSLDYNSPLYF.

A remark on this clone: This is likely an artifact of a read error, given a far larger clone one base away. Mouse gene names apply. Sequencing ends 1 residue short of the CDR3 end; the germline J gene provides the rest. The chain links TRBV13-1 to TRBJ2-4; TRBD2 matches 7 bases. Germline CDR1 is NSHNY and CDR2 is SYGAGN. The CDR3 is 16 amino acids. Partial CDR3 DNA: TGTGCCAGCAGTGATGGGCCGGGGGGGAGTCAACACACCTTGTAC. As protein: CASSDGPGGSQHTLY. The full CDR3 protein reads CASSDGPGGSQHTLYF.

This clone was observed a single time. Genes and germline come from the mouse. With the read ending 1 residue before the CDR3 end, the germline J gene is used to fill in that end. This rearrangement joins TRBV26 to TRBJ1-1; a possible D gene is TRBD1 (6 bases). The germline gives CDR1 KGHPV, CDR2 FQNQEV (reference sequence). V lost 3 bases and J lost 0, with 14 bases in between. The CDR3 is 16 amino acids. The DNA read from the CDR3 is TGTGCCAGCAGTCTCCAGGGGCGTCATGCAAACACAGAAGTCTTC. Protein product: CASSLQGRHANTEVF. The entire CDR3 protein reads CASSLQGRHANTEVFF.